These 21 T cell receptor beta chains were sequenced from one sample in a study of shared clonotypes between healthy human individuals. The method was immunoSEQ multiplex PCR; TCRdb's version includes in-frame clones alone and lacks a portion of them. This table has roughly 1,500,000 clones, 98% appearing once. Sequenced material: naive CD4+ T cells sorted from blood. Subset here: CD45RA+ positively selected. These receptors were collected from a man aged 25-45 years in good health.

This rearrangement joins TRBV18 to TRBJ1-5, with 8 bases identical to TRBD1. This CDR3 has 16 amino acids. Germline-derived CDR1 and CDR2 are KGHSH and LQKENI. Trimming cost V 1 base and J 1 base; bases outside gene matches: 3. The CDR3 spells CASSPRTGMSNQPQHF. The CDR3 region has the DNA TGTGCCAGCTCACCACGGACAGGGATGAGCAATCAGCCCCAGCATTTT.

In its sample, this clone was seen a few times. The chain recombines TRBV4-3 with TRBJ2-7, with TRBD2 identical over 12 bases. The CDR3 sequence is 15 residues long. Germline V CDR1 and CDR2: LGHNA, YSLEER. J gave up 4 bases and V 2 bases, and 3 bases lay outside the gene matches. The CDR3 coding sequence is TGCGCCAGCAGCCAAAGACTAGCGGGAGTTTACGAGCAGTACTTC. It yields the protein CASSQRLAGVYEQYF.

The J gene is TRBJ2-3, the V gene TRBV9; possible D gene TRBD1, 6 bases. The germline CDR1 and CDR2 sequences are SGDLS and YYNGEE. The CDR3 covers 12 residues. The V end was cut by 3 bases, the J end by 8 bases, with 10 bases between. The CDR3 DNA follows: TGTGCCAGCAGCGCCGAAGGGGGTACGCAGTATTTT. Its protein product is CASSAEGGTQYF. Variable domain in full (rest from reference TRBV9 and TRBJ2-3): DSGVTQTPKHLITATGQRVTLRCSPRSGDLSVYWYQQSLDQGLQFLIQYYNGEERAKGNILERFSAQQFPDLHSELNLSSLELGDSALYFCASSAEGGTQYFGPGTRLTVL.

With regard to this clone: The sample holds other DNA sequences that translate to the same CDR3. The V call is TRBV28, the J call TRBJ2-7; D might be TRBD1 (5 bases). Trimming pared 5 bases from V and 3 bases from J, leaving 11 bases between. The CDR3 sequence is 13 residues long. Germline loops: CDR1 MDHEN, CDR2 SYDVKM. CDR3 nucleotides: TGTGCCAGCAGTCGGCAGGGTGTCTACGAGCAGTACTTC. As protein: CASSRQGVYEQYF. Full variable domain (missing parts from reference TRBV28 and TRBJ2-7): DVKVTQSSRYLVKRTGEKVFLECVQDMDHENMFWYRQDPGLGLRLIYFSYDVKMKEKGDIPEGYSVSREKKERFSLILESASTNQTSMYLCASSRQGVYEQYFGPGTRLTVT.

Remarks on this clone: Other DNA sequences in the sample encode the same CDR3. This chain connects TRBV19 to TRBJ1-5; D gene uncertain. The V gene's germline CDR1 is LNHDA and CDR2 SQIVND (reference sequence). The V end lost 3 bases, the J end lost 1 base, and 10 bases lay between the germline ends. CDR3 size: 15 residues. As DNA, the CDR3 is TGTGCCAGTAGTATTGGTACAGCGAGCAATCAGCCCCAGCATTTT. Its translation: CASSIGTASNQPQHF.

This chain uses TRBV4-2 with TRBJ1-5; D call uncertain. Germline CDR1 and CDR2: LGHNA and YNFKEQ. CDR3 length: 17 residues. V lost 0 bases, J lost 0 bases, and 12 bases lay in between. The CDR3 DNA follows: TGTGCCAGCAGCCAAGATCCGAAGGGCTATAGCAATCAGCCCCAGCATTTT. It encodes CASSQDPKGYSNQPQHF.

V gene TRBV18 combines with J gene TRBJ1-3, with a weak D call TRBD1 (5 bases). CDR3 length: 18 amino acids. The V gene's germline CDR1 is KGHSH and CDR2 LQKENI. V lost 0 bases and J lost 1, with 16 bases in between. CDR3 coding DNA: TGTGCCAGCTCACCACCGTACGTCAGGGCCTCGTCTGGAAACACCATATATTTT. Translation gives CASSPPYVRASSGNTIYF. The variable domain in full, with the rest retrieved from reference TRBV18 and TRBJ1-3, is NAGVMQNPRHLVRRRGQEARLRCSPMKGHSHVYWYRQLPEEGLKFMVYLQKENIIDESGMPKERFSAEFPKEGPSILRIQQVVRGDSAAYFCASSPPYVRASSGNTIYFGEGSWLTVV.

The chain couples TRBV5-1 to TRBJ2-1; 7 bases are shared with TRBD1. The CDR3 has 16 residues. Germline trimming cut 0 bases from V and 3 bases from J; bases unmatched to any gene: 6. The germline gives CDR1 SGHRS, CDR2 YFSETQ. CDR3 DNA sequence: TGCGCCAGCAGCTTGGGGGGTGACAGGGTCTACAATGAGCAGTTCTTC. Encoded protein: CASSLGGDRVYNEQFF.

This sequence joins TRBV5-1 and TRBJ1-5, with TRBD1 matching 11 bases. J was trimmed by 5 bases and V by 4 bases; bases with no gene match: 5. Germline-derived CDR1 and CDR2 are SGHRS and YFSETQ. This CDR3 is built from 15 residues. CDR3 loop: CASSKGQGVDQPQHF. The CDR3, as DNA: TGCGCCAGCAGCAAGGGACAGGGGGTCGATCAGCCCCAGCATTTT.

The chain carries TRBV6-4 and TRBJ1-1; tentatively, D is TRBD1 (5 bases). V was trimmed by 6 bases and J by 4 bases, leaving 24 bases between them. The length of the CDR3 is 17 residues. Germline CDR1 is MRHNA and CDR2 is SNTAGT. This chain's CDR3 is CASRKLRPGPRSTEAFF. CDR3 nucleotides: TGTGCCAGCAGGAAGTTAAGACCGGGACCGAGGAGCACTGAAGCTTTCTTT.

The V and J genes are TRBV10-3 and TRBJ1-2; no reliable D call. The germline V gene encodes CDR1 ENHRY and CDR2 SYGVKD. This CDR3 comprises 12 residues. Trimming pared 8 bases from V and 5 bases from J, leaving 12 bases between. CDR3 in DNA: TGTGCCATCGCGCAGTCGGAATATGGCTACACCTTC. Its translation is CAIAQSEYGYTF.

The gene calls are TRBV7-9 and TRBJ2-7, with D perhaps matching TRBD1 or TRBD2 (6 bases each). The CDR3 loop spans 13 amino acids. Trimming took off 2 bases at V and 10 bases at J, with 15 bases between the two ends. Germline CDR1 SEHNR, CDR2 FQNEAQ (reference sequence). The CDR3 region has the DNA TGTGCCAGCAGCTTACCCCCCGGGGGCCAACAGTACTTC. This translates into CASSLPPGGQQYF. The variable domain in full, completed from reference TRBV7-9 and TRBJ2-7, reads DTGVSQNPRHKITKRGQNVTFRCDPISEHNRLYWYRQTLGQGPEFLTYFQNEAQLEKSRLLSDRFSAERPKGSFSTLEIQRTEQGDSAMYLCASSLPPGGQQYFGPGTRLTVT.

The CDR3: CASSVDLAGGPTDTQYF. In DNA, the CDR3 is TGTGCCAGCAGCGTAGATCTAGCGGGAGGGCCGACAGATACGCAGTATTTT. The chain carries TRBV9 and TRBJ2-3, with 12 bases that match TRBD2. Germline lookup yields CDR1 SGDLS and CDR2 YYNGEE. Trimming cost V 0 bases and J 3 bases; bases outside gene matches: 5. This CDR3 is built from 17 residues.

The chain is built from TRBV2 and TRBJ2-5; tentative D call: TRBD1 (6 bases). Germline loops: CDR1 SNHLY, CDR2 FYNNEI. V was shortened by 2 bases and J by 3 bases, with 10 bases between the two germline ends. This CDR3 has 14 amino acids. CDR3 nucleotides: TGTGCCAGCAGTGAAAGGACAGAGGAAGAGACCCAGTACTTC. Translated: CASSERTEEETQYF.

V and J are TRBV10-3 and TRBJ2-7; D gene ambiguous. Trimming pared 2 bases from V and 2 bases from J, leaving 7 bases between. The CDR3 length is 13 residues. Germline CDR1 ENHRY, CDR2 SYGVKD. Written as DNA, the CDR3 is TGTGCCATCAGTGAGCCTCTAACCTACGAGCAGTACTTC. It specifies CAISEPLTYEQYF.

CDR3 bases: TGTGCCAGCAGCTTAGTACAGGGGGGCAATGAGCAGTTCTTC. It translates to CASSLVQGGNEQFF. V is TRBV11-2 and J is TRBJ2-1, with TRBD1 identical over 8 bases. CDR1 and CDR2 (germline): SGHAT, FQNNGV. The CDR3 length is 14 residues. The J segment lost 6 bases and the V segment lost 1 base, leaving 2 bases of the junction unmatched.

The CDR3, as DNA: TGTGCCAGCAGCTTTGAGCGGGGCGCTCATTACGAGCAGTACTTC. Translation: CASSFERGAHYEQYF. This chain connects TRBV11-2 to TRBJ2-7; 7 bases are shared with TRBD2. The ends lost 3 bases at V and 4 bases at J; junction bases unmatched: 9. Germline V gene data show CDR1 as SGHAT and CDR2 as FQNNGV. The CDR3 consists of 15 residues. The whole variable domain, remainder taken from reference TRBV11-2 and TRBJ2-7, is EAGVAQSPRYKIIEKRQSVAFWCNPISGHATLYWYQQILGQGPKLLIQFQNNGVVDDSQLPKDRFSAERLKGVDSTLKIQPAKLEDSAVYLCASSFERGAHYEQYFGPGTRLTVT.

V and J are TRBV6-6 and TRBJ2-3, with TRBD2 matching over 11 bases. The V segment lost 6 bases and the J segment 3 bases; nucleotides outside the gene matches: 5. Germline-derived CDR1 and CDR2 are MNHNY and SVGAGI (reference sequence). CDR3 length: 15 residues. Written as DNA, the CDR3 is TGTGCCAGCAGACCCATAGCGGGAGGGACAGATACGCAGTATTTT. It yields the protein CASRPIAGGTDTQYF.

The J gene is TRBJ2-6, the V gene TRBV2; D is ambiguous. This CDR3 has 16 residues. The V end lost 3 bases, the J end lost 0 bases, and 9 bases lay between the germline ends. Germline CDR1 and CDR2: SNHLY and FYNNEI. The CDR3, as DNA: TGTGCCAGCAGTGAGCTACGGGTCTCTGGGGCCAACGTCCTGACTTTC. It codes for CASSELRVSGANVLTF.

The J gene is TRBJ2-3, the V gene TRBV18, with TRBD1 identical over 9 bases. Germline CDR1 reads KGHSH; CDR2 reads LQKENI. V lost 6 bases, J lost 2 bases, and 6 bases stayed unmatched. The CDR3 covers 15 residues. The CDR3 loop is CASSQGQGTTDTQYF. The CDR3 DNA sequence: TGTGCCAGCTCCCAGGGACAGGGAACCACAGATACGCAGTATTTT.

This rearrangement joins TRBV19 to TRBJ2-2; TRBD2 agrees at 11 bases. Germline V lookup: CDR1 LNHDA, CDR2 SQIVND (reference sequence). The CDR3 loop spans 15 amino acids. V lost 6 bases, J lost 6 bases, and 6 bases stayed unmatched. CDR3: CASRILAGAAGELFF. CDR3 nucleotides: TGTGCCAGTAGGATACTAGCGGGGGCGGCCGGGGAGCTGTTTTTT.